This T cell receptor beta chain emerged from a study of shared clonotypes between healthy human individuals. About the study: Three plates were used per donor for CD4 naive, three for CD4 memory, two for CD8 naive and one for CD8 memory.

A word on this clone: Its antigen is as yet unknown.

Study-level points and caveats: Represented genetic and exposure-history diversity was restricted by having few donors. Generally, estimated richness proved larger in naive subsets than it did in memory subsets.

Selected positively for CCR7 and CD45RO-negative, naive CD8 cells excluded terminally differentiated effector memory CD45RA+ cells. In the study's own analysis: ImmunoSEQ junction-only sequences lacked quality scores, so their filtering differed. TCRdb's table, derived via immunoSEQ multiplex PCR, lists solely in-frame clones and lacks some. D and trimming come from the DNA, and the V and J calls and clone size come from that table. This sample yields some 2 million clones, of which around 96% are seen a single time; more than 0.95% belongs to the top ten. Trimming took off 0 bases at V and 2 bases at J, with 8 bases between the two ends. CDR3 length equals 15 residues. Germline V gene lookup returns CDR1 SGHDN and CDR2 FVKESK.

The receptor was isolated from a man younger than 30 in good health. Sequenced input: naive CD8+ T cells sorted from blood. The V call is TRBV14, the J call TRBJ2-1; D perhaps matches TRBD1 (6 bases). In DNA form, the CDR3 reads TGTGCCAGCAGCCAAGAACAGGGAACCTACAATGAGCAGTTCTTC. Translating gives CASSQEQGTYNEQFF.